One sample yielded the 14 T cell receptor beta chains listed below, sequenced in a study of monozygotic twins with inflammatory bowel disease. TCRdb reprocessed the 5' RACE reads, keeping one entry per CDR3 protein, no DNA. This sample's table reports about 110,000 distinct CDR3 sequences. Sequencing was performed on blood. The source of these receptors is a human donor with ulcerative colitis or Crohn's disease, or a healthy co-twin of an affected twin (not recorded which).

The chain recombines TRBV9 with TRBJ2-7. Looked up from germline, CDR1 is SGDLS and CDR2 is YYNGEE. The CDR3 length is 14 residues. The CDR3 region is CASSTTGRSYEQYF.

The rearrangement joins TRBV19 to TRBJ1-6; with no DNA, the TCRdb D assignment of TRBD1 cannot be verified. Germline loops: CDR1 LNHDA, CDR2 SQIVND (reference sequence). This CDR3 is 14 amino acids long. The chain's CDR3 is CASNPGQTNSPLHF.

This chain links TRBV5-6 with TRBJ1-2; there is no DNA to check the TCRdb D call of TRBD1. CDR1 is SGHDT and CDR2 is YYEEEE in the germline V gene. The CDR3 spans 11 residues. CDR3: CASSFTGGYTF.

The chain carries TRBV18 and TRBJ2-3. The length of the CDR3 is 13 residues. CDR1 and CDR2 from the germline V gene are KGHSH and LQKENI. The CDR3 sequence: CASSPRRSDTQYF.

The chain links TRBV13 to TRBJ2-7; the D call of TRBD1 rests on TCRdb alone, since no DNA is present to check it. Per the germline V gene, CDR1 is PRHDT and CDR2 is FYEKMQ (reference sequence). The CDR3 spans 14 residues. The CDR3: CASSYTGSSYEQYF.

The chain employs TRBV5-6 and TRBJ2-7; no DNA is available, so the TRBD1 call from TCRdb remains unchecked. This CDR3 is built from 13 residues. Looked up from germline, CDR1 is SGHDT and CDR2 is YYEEEE. CDR3 sequence reads: CASSLYEGNEQYF.

The chain carries TRBV7-2 and TRBJ1-2; with no DNA, the TCRdb D assignment of TRBD1 cannot be verified. This CDR3 is built from 15 residues. CDR1 is SGHTA and CDR2 is FQGNSA in the germline V gene. This CDR3 reads CASSFGQGKSYGYTF.

This chain uses TRBV4-1 with TRBJ2-2. The CDR3 has 14 amino acids. The germline CDR1 and CDR2 sequences are MGHRA and YSYEKL. The CDR3 here is CASSQNQDTGELFF.

This chain uses TRBV7-9 with TRBJ1-1; TCRdb calls TRBD1, which cannot be checked without DNA. Germline V CDR1 and CDR2: SEHNR, FQNEAQ (reference sequence). This CDR3 has 16 residues. The CDR3 spells CASSLLLDRRVTEAFF.

This rearrangement joins TRBV12-3 or TRBV12-4 to TRBJ1-2; TCRdb picks TRBD1, but there is no DNA to check that call. The CDR3 has 15 residues. CDR3 loop: CASSGGQGLDYGYTF.

This chain joins TRBV5-4 and TRBJ2-6; with no DNA, the TCRdb D assignment of TRBD1 cannot be verified. Germline CDR1 is SGHNT and CDR2 is YYREEE (reference sequence). CDR3 size: 16 residues. The CDR3 loop reads CASSLGDRDLANVLTF. Filled out from reference TRBV5-4 and TRBJ2-6, the complete variable domain reads ETGVTQSPTHLIKTRGQQVTLRCSSQSGHNTVSWYQQALGQGPQFIFQYYREEENGRGNFPPRFSGLQFPNYSSELNVNALELDDSALYLCASSLGDRDLANVLTFGAGSRLTVL.

V is TRBV5-6 and J is TRBJ2-5; TCRdb picks TRBD1, but there is no DNA to check that call. This CDR3 has 14 residues. The germline V gene has CDR1 SGHDT and CDR2 YYEEEE. This CDR3 reads CASSLPAGGETQYF.

The genes are TRBV12-3 or TRBV12-4 and TRBJ1-1; the TCRdb call, TRBD1, lacks DNA for checking. CDR3 length: 12 residues. The CDR3 is CASSHRDAEAFF.

This chain connects TRBV7-8 to TRBJ1-1; the TCRdb D gene call, TRBD1, has no DNA to confirm it. CDR3 length equals 13 residues. Germline V gene lookup returns CDR1 SGHVS and CDR2 FQNEAQ. The CDR3 is CASIQGSGTEAFF.